A selection of T cell receptor beta chains follows, all from one sample in a study of CXCR3-negative and CXCR3-positive naive CD8 T cells. From the 5' RACE reads, TCRdb lists one entry per CDR3 protein and no DNA. The sample includes about 50,000 distinct CDR3 sequences. What was sequenced was naive CXCR3+ CD8+ T cells from blood. All receptors derive from a human donor in good health. Some clones in this sample may be carry-over from other donors' samples. Both conserved end residues are part of each CDR3. Where a row states a size, it is once, few, many or the class of an expanded clone; other rows omit it.

CDR3 length,V gene,J gene,clone size,CDR3 protein
13,TRBV27,TRBJ2-7,NA,CASSLMGDSEQYF
17,TRBV20-1,TRBJ1-3,NA,CSARDFGEKIAGNTIYF
15,TRBV6-5,TRBJ2-3,NA,CAGSYLAGGTDTQYF
19,TRBV5-1,TRBJ2-2,NA,CASSPPGTGGSFNTGELFF
16,TRBV27,TRBJ2-1,NA,CASSLLRDSPYNEQFF
16,TRBV5-6,TRBJ2-1,NA,CASSASDRANYNEQFF
12,TRBV5-4,TRBJ1-6,NA,CASSFRNSPLHF
15,TRBV11-2,TRBJ2-3,NA,CASSLSGGDTDTQYF
12,TRBV29-1,TRBJ2-5,NA,CSVEEETPTQYF
15,TRBV7-9,TRBJ2-1,NA,CASSLAPLAYNEQFF
17,TRBV4-3,TRBJ2-1,NA,CASSQDGNGGTYNEQFF
12,TRBV29-1,TRBJ2-7,NA,CSVVSPSYEQYF
13,TRBV7-6,TRBJ2-1,NA,CASRQEPYNEQFF
14,TRBV12-3/TRBV12-4,TRBJ2-5,NA,CASSQLANKETQYF
13,TRBV6-5,TRBJ2-7,NA,CASSIRASYEQYF
13,TRBV7-9,TRBJ2-7,NA,CASSLGSGYEQYF
14,TRBV14,TRBJ2-3,NA,CASSTILNSDTQYF
13,TRBV12-3/TRBV12-4,TRBJ2-5,NA,CASSRKYQETQYF
12,TRBV29-1,TRBJ1-1,NA,CSVEDLMAEAFF
14,TRBV7-3,TRBJ2-2,NA,CASSGQGRTGELFF
15,TRBV19,TRBJ2-1,NA,CASSTQDRGNNEQFF
13,TRBV25-1,TRBJ2-7,NA,CASREGASYEQYF
13,TRBV15,TRBJ2-7,NA,CATSREVALEQYF
11,TRBV20-1,TRBJ2-1,NA,CSARKVGEQFF
16,TRBV28,TRBJ2-1,NA,CASSSSWGNTYNEQFF
16,TRBV6-5,TRBJ2-1,NA,CASSYSGTSSYNEQFF
15,TRBV29-1,TRBJ1-2,NA,CSVDSGGERRLGYTF
12,TRBV27,TRBJ2-1,NA,CASSPAYNEQFF
17,TRBV20-1,TRBJ1-3,NA,CSARGDRGRLFGNTIYF
14,TRBV7-2,TRBJ2-1,NA,CASSTVQTGNEQFF
16,TRBV7-9,TRBJ2-3,NA,CASSLTRDYITDTQYF
18,TRBV12-3/TRBV12-4,TRBJ2-2,NA,CASTPGQGDTPNTGELFF
13,TRBV28,TRBJ2-1,NA,CASSFRGINEKFF
18,TRBV18,TRBJ2-1,NA,CASSPVREDRSSYNEQFF
11,TRBV21-1,TRBJ2-5,NA,CASSIQETQYF
14,TRBV9,TRBJ2-5,NA,CASSVGQGAETQYF
15,TRBV11-2,TRBJ2-2,NA,CASSTWDSNTGELFF
13,TRBV21-1,TRBJ2-7,NA,CASSPQNPFSRDF
17,TRBV11-2,TRBJ2-3,NA,CASSLAQAGTSRDTQYF
18,TRBV14,TRBJ1-6,NA,CASSQDPGIAPYNSPLHF
15,TRBV7-3,TRBJ2-5,NA,CASSFLAGGEETQYF
15,TRBV5-1,TRBJ2-7,NA,CASSLAYGLDYEQYF
15,TRBV7-3,TRBJ2-2,NA,CASSPDRGYSGELFF
13,TRBV29-1,TRBJ1-2,NA,CSVAPVGNYGYTF
13,TRBV11-2,TRBJ2-7,NA,CASSFGTLYEQYF
16,TRBV9,TRBJ1-2,NA,CASSVAGTGGGYGYTF
13,TRBV7-2,TRBJ1-1,NA,CASRQGGGTEAFF
16,TRBV7-9,TRBJ2-7,NA,CASSSSRTTLGYEQYF
14,TRBV11-2,TRBJ1-1,NA,CASSLGSGYTEAFF
15,TRBV7-9,TRBJ1-1,NA,CASSPWTGTATEAFF
15,TRBV7-2,TRBJ2-5,NA,CASSGLAGSQETQYF
14,TRBV12-5,TRBJ2-4,NA,CASGTSGEKNIQYF
16,TRBV4-3,TRBJ2-1,NA,CASSQDGEGAYNEQFF
14,TRBV7-9,TRBJ2-7,NA,CASSPKGVYYEQYF
13,TRBV29-1,TRBJ2-2,NA,CSGTGVIAGELFF
11,TRBV9,TRBJ2-7,medium-sized,CASSQGYEQYF
14,TRBV15,TRBJ2-1,NA,CATSRSGLAAEQFF
17,TRBV7-9,TRBJ1-2,NA,CASSSPRQGAPYYGYTF
15,TRBV7-6,TRBJ2-2,NA,CASSLAGGVTGELFF